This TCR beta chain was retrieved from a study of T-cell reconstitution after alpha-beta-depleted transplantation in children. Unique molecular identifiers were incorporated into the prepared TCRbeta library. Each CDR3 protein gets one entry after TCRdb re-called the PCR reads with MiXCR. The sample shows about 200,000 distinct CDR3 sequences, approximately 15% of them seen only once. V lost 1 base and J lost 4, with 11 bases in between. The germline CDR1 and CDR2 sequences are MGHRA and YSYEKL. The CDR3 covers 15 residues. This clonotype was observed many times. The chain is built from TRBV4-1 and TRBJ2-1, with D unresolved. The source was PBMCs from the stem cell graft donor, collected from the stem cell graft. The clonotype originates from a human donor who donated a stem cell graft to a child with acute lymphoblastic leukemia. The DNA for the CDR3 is TGCGCCAGCAGCCAAGTTGGCTCCCTTTACAATGAGCAGTTCTTC. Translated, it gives CASSQVGSLYNEQFF.